This entry features one T cell receptor beta chain sequence. The data belong to a study of regulatory T cells in long-lasting Graves disease. Both iRepertoire HTBI primers and Arm-PCR of CDR3 regions were used to build the TCR beta libraries. TCRdb analysed the multiplex PCR reads with MiXCR anew, one entry per CDR3 protein. The data hold 400,000 to 500,000 distinct CDR3 sequences, with approximately 16% observed a single time. Specified time point: newly diagnosed GD, antithyroid drugs for less than 3 months. Construction of the TCR library relied on RNA isolated from PBMCs. Graves' disease was diagnosed by American Thyroid Association guidelines. This sample was shared with a second study, whose subject was T cells in Graves' hyperthyroidism and ophthalmopathy. From that study: The TCR CDR3 first-round RT-PCR relied on the HTBI primer set.

Sequencing used peripheral blood mononuclear cells (PBMCs), obtained at new diagnosis, from a patient treated with antithyroid drugs. The receptor's source is a woman in her 30s with Graves disease.

CDR3 DNA: TGTGCCAGCAGCTCGACTAGCGGGCCGTGGGAGCAGTTCTTC. Its translation is CASSSTSGPWEQFF. V gene TRBV11-2 combines with J gene TRBJ2-1; TRBD2 aligns across 10 bases. With V trimmed by 4 bases and J by 10 bases, 7 bases remained unmatched. Looked up from germline, CDR1 is SGHAT and CDR2 is FQNNGV. This CDR3 spans 14 amino acids.